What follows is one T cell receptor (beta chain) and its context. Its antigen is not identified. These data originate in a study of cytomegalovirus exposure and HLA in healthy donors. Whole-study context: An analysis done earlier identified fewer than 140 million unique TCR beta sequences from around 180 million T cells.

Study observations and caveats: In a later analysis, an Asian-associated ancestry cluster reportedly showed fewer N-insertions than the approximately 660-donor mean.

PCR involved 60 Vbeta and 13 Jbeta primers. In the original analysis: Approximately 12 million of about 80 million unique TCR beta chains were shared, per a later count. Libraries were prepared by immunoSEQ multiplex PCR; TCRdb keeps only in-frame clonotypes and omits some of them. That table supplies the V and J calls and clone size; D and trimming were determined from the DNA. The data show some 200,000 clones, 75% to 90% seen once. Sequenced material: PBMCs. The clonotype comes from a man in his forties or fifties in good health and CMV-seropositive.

The CDR3 here is CASSHGREETQYF. The CDR3 region has the DNA TGCGCCAGCAGCCACGGCAGGGAAGAGACCCAGTACTTC. The genes are TRBV4-1 and TRBJ2-5, with D perhaps TRBD1 (5 bases). The V gene lost 3 bases and the J gene lost 3 bases, with 8 bases spanning the gap. CDR1 MGHRA and CDR2 YSYEKL come from the germline V gene. The CDR3 runs to 13 residues.